The present entry profiles one T cell receptor beta chain with its context. Its antigen remains unidentified. TCRdb reprocessed the 5' RACE reads with MiXCR, giving one entry per CDR3 protein. The repertoire consists of fewer than 500,000 distinct CDR3 sequences, with under 25% occurring once and the leading ten covering about a sixth. These data originate in a study of CD8 T cells in ankylosing spondylitis. The CDR3 covers 13 residues. The ends were cut back, 7 bases at V and 6 bases at J, with 15 bases in the middle. Per the germline V gene, CDR1 is LNHDA and CDR2 is SQIVND (reference sequence). Findings and limits, study-wide: Before this, some motif variants had been reported in reactive arthritis synovial fluid and blood. There was a TCR beta motif, made of eight highly homologous variants, that appeared characteristic of ankylosing spondylitis blood. Disease-linked clones, CD8+, were relatively rare in peripheral blood.

This chain uses TRBV19 with TRBJ1-1, with D unresolved. This TCR came from a male donor with ankylosing spondylitis. Sequenced: blood, either unsorted or a sorted T cell fraction (not recorded which). CDR3 sequence: CASKEVNRAEAFF. For the CDR3, the DNA is TGTGCCAGTAAAGAAGTGAATAGGGCTGAAGCTTTCTTT.